Sequencing of this TCR beta chain was carried out in a study of cytomegalovirus exposure and HLA in healthy donors. General study findings and limits: In a later analysis, TCR beta V- and J-gene trimming was associated with a missense DCLRE1C variant. A further, later analysis showed that HLA-associated TCR beta chains (compared with equally common others) were more clonally expanded. Researchers counted 180 or so TCR beta chains as cytomegalovirus-associated.

This CDR3 is 16 amino acids long. The germline V gene has CDR1 KGHSH and CDR2 LQKENI. The junction had 5 bases not matched to a gene; V was cut back by 0 bases and J by 7 bases. The PCR contained 60 Vbeta and 13 Jbeta primers. Clones were read by immunoSEQ multiplex PCR, and TCRdb kept only the in-frame ones, dropping some. The table has some 250,000 clones, over 70% seen once. A note on this clone: Its target is not known.

This sequence originates from a woman in her fifties or sixties in good health and CMV-seropositive. The chain links TRBV18 to TRBJ2-3; 12 bases fit TRBD1. Input material: PBMCs. CDR3 nucleotide sequence: TGTGCCAGCTCACCACCTGGGACAGGGGGCGCTTATACGCAGTATTTT. Residues: CASSPPGTGGAYTQYF. Together with reference TRBV18 and TRBJ2-3, the CDR3 gives the full variable domain: NAGVMQNPRHLVRRRGQEARLRCSPMKGHSHVYWYRQLPEEGLKFMVYLQKENIIDESGMPKERFSAEFPKEGPSILRIQQVVRGDSAAYFCASSPPGTGGAYTQYFGPGTRLTVL.